Listed here are 10 T cell receptor beta chains from one sample, sequenced in a study of CXCR3-negative and CXCR3-positive naive CD8 T cells. 5' RACE that incorporated UMI labels was used to prepare the TRB cDNA libraries. TCRdb reprocessed the 5' RACE reads and stores each CDR3 protein as one record, lacking DNA. This sample contains 46,000 or so distinct CDR3 sequences. Sample: naive CXCR3- CD8+ T cells from blood. Subset described: CD45RO-CCR7+CD27+CD95- naive CD8+ T cells lacking CXCR3 (TNR3-). The receptors were sampled from a human donor in good health. Some clones in this sample may be carry-over from other donors' samples.

This chain uses TRBV2 with TRBJ2-2; as DNA is missing, the TRBD1 call by TCRdb cannot be tested. CDR1 and CDR2 from the germline V gene are SNHLY and FYNNEI. CDR3 length equals 13 residues. CDR3 sequence reads: CVTGASATGELFF.

The chain carries TRBV12-3 or TRBV12-4 and TRBJ1-2; without DNA, the TCRdb call of TRBD1 cannot be checked. The CDR3 length is 14 residues. The CDR3 sequence is CASSYQGALGGYTF.

The rearrangement links TRBV20-1 to TRBJ1-1; TCRdb picks TRBD1, but there is no DNA to check that call. The length of the CDR3 is 13 residues. Germline loops: CDR1 DFQATT, CDR2 SNEGSKA (reference sequence). The CDR3 here is CSARGQEETEAFF.

CDR3 amino acids: CASSFSDRGDQPQHF. The V call is TRBV28, the J call TRBJ1-5; TCRdb outputs TRBD1, but without DNA this stays unchecked. Looked up from germline, CDR1 is MDHEN and CDR2 is SYDVKM. This CDR3 is built from 15 residues.

The rearrangement links TRBV20-1 to TRBJ1-5. The CDR3 sequence is 14 residues long. Germline V gene data show CDR1 as DFQATT and CDR2 as SNEGSKA (reference sequence). The CDR3 spells CSARDEDSNQPQHF.

The V and J genes are TRBV6-2 or TRBV6-3 and TRBJ2-1; absent DNA, TCRdb's TRBD2 call cannot be checked. Germline V gene sequence: CDR1 MNHEY, CDR2 SVGEGT. This CDR3 region has 14 residues. This chain's CDR3 is CASSSGMDYNEQFF.

The rearrangement uses TRBV4-3 and TRBJ2-7. The CDR3 contains 14 residues. CDR1 is LGHNA and CDR2 is YSLEER in the germline V gene. The CDR3 reads CASSQVPGPYEQYF.

The chain employs TRBV28 and TRBJ2-1; TCRdb names TRBD1, which stays unverified in the absence of DNA. The CDR3 consists of 16 residues. Germline V gene sequence: CDR1 MDHEN, CDR2 SYDVKM. CDR3 in amino acids: CASSHPPHRNGNEQFF.

The chain joins TRBV3-1 to TRBJ2-7; the D call of TRBD2 rests on TCRdb alone, since no DNA is present to check it. This CDR3 spans 11 amino acids. Germline V gene data show CDR1 as LGHDT and CDR2 as YNNKEL (reference sequence). This CDR3 is CASSTAGWQYF.

The chain couples TRBV12-5 to TRBJ2-3; lacking DNA, the TRBD1 call made by TCRdb goes unchecked. The CDR3 runs to 15 residues. Germline V gene data show CDR1 as LGHNT and CDR2 as FRNRAP. The CDR3 loop is CASATQTGGADTQYF.